This T cell receptor (beta chain) derives from a study of CD8 T cells in ankylosing spondylitis. The junction had 10 bases not matched to a gene; V was cut back by 1 base and J by 1 base. The CDR3 spans 21 residues. Germline CDR1 is SGHAT and CDR2 is FQDESV (reference sequence). On this clonotype itself: Its antigen is unidentified.

Findings of the study overall: Previous work reported some of these motif variants in the synovial fluid and blood of reactive arthritis. It appeared that ankylosing spondylitis blood was characterized by a TCR beta motif of several highly homologous variants. Reportedly, significant enrichment of disease-linked clones occurred in matched ankylosing spondylitis synovial fluid.

TCRdb redid the calling of the 5' RACE reads with MiXCR, one entry per CDR3 protein. Among roughly 130,000 distinct CDR3 sequences listed, roughly 13% were seen once. The rearrangement uses TRBV11-1 and TRBJ2-1; 16 nucleotides match TRBD2. The source is a female donor with ankylosing spondylitis or in good health (not recorded which). The sequenced sample was blood, either unsorted or a sorted T cell fraction (not recorded which). The chain's CDR3 is CASSLGRKGLAGGHSYNEQFF. The CDR3 DNA is TGTGCCAGCAGCTTAGGTCGTAAGGGACTAGCGGGGGGGCATTCCTACAATGAGCAGTTCTTC.